This entry lists 28 T cell receptor beta chains sequenced from one sample in a study of blood T cell repertoires in COVID-19 (dated by TCRdb to the early 2020s). The library was generated by the immunoSEQ multiplex PCR assay. The source is immuneACCESS, and TCRdb retained only in-frame sequences with V and J called. Part of the clones is not carried over; for the studies checked, unresolved V genes explain less than half of this, and the remainder is unexplained. The sample data list about 100,000 clones, and roughly 92% of these were observed just once. The top ten constitute approximately 2% of the sample. What was sequenced was peripheral blood. These receptors all come from a man aged 45-65 years with active COVID-19.

The J gene is TRBJ1-2, the V gene TRBV19; 11 bases line up with TRBD1. This CDR3 has 16 residues. Per germline, CDR1 LNHDA and CDR2 SQIVND (reference sequence). V lost 3 bases and J lost 6; bases outside the gene matches: 9. The CDR3: CASSIRDRGVWDGYTF. DNA for the CDR3: TGTGCCAGTAGTATTCGGGACAGGGGGGTTTGGGATGGCTACACCTTC.

The genes are TRBV24-1 and TRBJ2-1; TRBD1 aligns across 8 bases. The junction had 8 bases not matched to a gene; V was cut back by 4 bases and J by 4 bases. The CDR3 consists of 16 residues. Germline loops: CDR1 KGHDR, CDR2 SFDVKD. The CDR3 region has the DNA TGTGCCACCAGTGACCATGGACAGGGACCTTACAATGAGCAGTTCTTC. Its translation is CATSDHGQGPYNEQFF.

The rearrangement joins TRBV7-2 to TRBJ2-7, with D perhaps matching TRBD2 (6 bases). CDR3 length: 15 residues. The V gene lost 1 base and the J gene lost 0 bases, with 10 bases spanning the gap. Germline lookup yields CDR1 SGHTA and CDR2 FQGNSA. The CDR3 is CASSLVAGISYEQYV. The CDR3 DNA follows: TGTGCCAGCAGCTTAGTTGCGGGGATCTCCTACGAGCAGTACGTC.

The count of this clone is one. The V call is TRBV19, the J call TRBJ2-1, with 8 bases matching TRBD2. With 3 bases clipped from V and 5 bases from J, the junction kept 3 bases outside the gene matches. This CDR3 is built from 14 residues. Germline V gene lookup returns CDR1 LNHDA and CDR2 SQIVND (reference sequence). The CDR3, as DNA: TGTGCCAGTAGTATGACTAGCGTAGACAATGAGCAGTTCTTC. Translation gives CASSMTSVDNEQFF.

The CDR3 DNA is TGTGCCAGCAGTCTCGGGGGGAATGAGCAGTTCTTC. Its protein product is CASSLGGNEQFF. The chain uses TRBV12-3 or TRBV12-4 and TRBJ2-1; 7 nucleotides line up with TRBD2. This CDR3 is built from 12 residues. The junction had 2 bases not matched to a gene; V was cut back by 5 bases and J by 7 bases.

The chain is built from TRBV10-3 and TRBJ2-5, with TRBD2 matching 13 bases. V lost 0 bases to trimming and J lost 0 bases; unmatched junction nucleotides: 1. Germline loops: CDR1 ENHRY, CDR2 SYGVKD. There are 17 residues in the CDR3. DNA for the CDR3: TGTGCCATCAGTGAGTCGACTAGCGGGGGGAACCAAGAGACCCAGTACTTC. Residues: CAISESTSGGNQETQYF.

The chain recombines TRBV28 with TRBJ1-5; TRBD1 agrees at 8 bases. From germline, CDR1 is MDHEN and CDR2 SYDVKM. The junction had 8 bases not matched to a gene; V was cut back by 7 bases and J by 6 bases. The CDR3 is 14 residues long. In nucleotides, the CDR3 is TGTGCCAGCAATCCGGGACAGGCACGTCAGCCCCAGCATTTT. Protein: CASNPGQARQPQHF.

The chain employs TRBV2 and TRBJ2-1; 7 nucleotides match TRBD1. V dropped 6 bases and J dropped 5; count of bases not matched to a gene: 1. Germline CDR1 is SNHLY and CDR2 is FYNNEI. This CDR3 is built from 12 residues. CDR3 protein: CASSQGDNEQFF. The CDR3 nucleotides are TGTGCCAGCAGCCAGGGGGACAATGAGCAGTTCTTC.

V usage is TRBV4-1 and J usage is TRBJ1-2; tentative D call: TRBD1 (5 bases). The germline V gene has CDR1 MGHRA and CDR2 YSYEKL. The V and J ends lost 0 bases and 4 bases respectively, with 15 bases between them. CDR3 length: 16 residues. In DNA, the CDR3 is TGCGCCAGCAGCCAAGATCCCAACAGGTTTATCTATGGCTACACCTTC. This sequence encodes CASSQDPNRFIYGYTF.

The rearrangement links TRBV5-1 to TRBJ1-1; 7 bases are a match to TRBD1. The CDR3 is 14 amino acids. Germline values: CDR1 SGHRS, CDR2 YFSETQ. Germline trimming cut 4 bases from V and 0 bases from J; bases unmatched to any gene: 3. The CDR3 bases are TGCGCCAGCAGCCAGGGACAGTTGAACACTGAAGCTTTCTTT. This sequence encodes CASSQGQLNTEAFF.

The gene calls are TRBV4-1 and TRBJ2-3; 8 bases map to TRBD2. V lost 1 base to trimming and J lost 2 bases; unmatched junction nucleotides: 8. Germline CDR1 MGHRA, CDR2 YSYEKL. The CDR3 covers 17 residues. In nucleotides, the CDR3 is TGCGCCAGCAGCCAAGGCCCCCTAGCGGGCTTCACAGATACGCAGTATTTT. It yields the protein CASSQGPLAGFTDTQYF.

The genes are TRBV7-9 and TRBJ1-6, with 8 nucleotides matching TRBD1. Per the germline V gene, CDR1 is SEHNR and CDR2 is FQNEAQ (reference sequence). The CDR3 is 17 amino acids. Trimming cost V 5 bases and J 7 bases; bases outside gene matches: 13. CDR3 DNA: TGTGCCAGCAGCCTCAATATGGGGACAGGAGAAAATTCACCCCTCCACTTT. Its protein is CASSLNMGTGENSPLHF.

J is TRBJ2-5 and V is TRBV6-2 or TRBV6-3; TRBD2 matches at 8 bases. CDR1 and CDR2 from the germline V gene are MNHEY and SVGEGT. The CDR3 extends over 16 amino acids. J was trimmed by 5 bases and V by 5 bases; bases with no gene match: 13. This CDR3 is CASSKHEAGVGETQYF. DNA for the CDR3: TGTGCCAGCAGTAAACATGAAGCGGGAGTGGGGGAGACCCAGTACTTC.

J is TRBJ1-2 and V is TRBV14; D remains ambiguous. Germline CDR1 is SGHDN and CDR2 is FVKESK. V lost 0 bases to trimming and J lost 13 bases, with 15 bases between them. This CDR3 spans 13 amino acids. The CDR3 nucleotides read TGTGCCAGCAGCCAAGACAGATCGAGGGTCGGCACCTTC. Its protein product is CASSQDRSRVGTF.

The V call is TRBV9, the J call TRBJ2-3; 8 bases fit TRBD2. CDR3 length equals 16 residues. V shed 4 bases, J shed 0 bases, and the junction held 7 bases outside the gene matches. Germline CDR1 is SGDLS and CDR2 is YYNGEE. This chain's CDR3 is CASSPSGTRSTDTQYF. CDR3 in DNA: TGTGCCAGCAGCCCATCCGGGACTAGAAGCACAGATACGCAGTATTTT.

The J gene is TRBJ2-1, the V gene TRBV27; TRBD2 is a possible D gene (5 bases). The CDR3 contains 13 residues. CDR1 is MNHEY, CDR2 SMNVEV, per germline (reference sequence). Trimming took off 6 bases at V and 0 bases at J, with 6 bases between the two ends. The CDR3 coding sequence is TGTGCCAGCAGACGGGACTCCTACAATGAGCAGTTCTTC. Translation: CASRRDSYNEQFF.

The chain employs TRBV2 and TRBJ1-1; tentative D call: TRBD1 (5 bases). This CDR3 is 13 amino acids long. Germline V gene lookup returns CDR1 SNHLY and CDR2 FYNNEI. V gave up 7 bases and J gave up 4 bases, with 13 bases separating them. The CDR3 nucleotides read TGTGCCAGCAATATTGTCCAGGGCACTGAAGCTTTCTTT. Protein sequence: CASNIVQGTEAFF.

The chain uses TRBV6-1 and TRBJ2-1; D not resolved. The CDR3 length is 16 residues. The V and J ends lost 4 bases and 4 bases respectively, with 17 bases between them. Germline V gene lookup returns CDR1 MNHNS and CDR2 SASEGT. The CDR3 here is CASSAAARSIYNEQFF. The CDR3 coding sequence is TGTGCCAGCAGTGCCGCTGCTAGGTCCATATACAATGAGCAGTTCTTC.

The chain is built from TRBV5-8 and TRBJ2-4; 10 bases are shared with TRBD1. Germline V gene sequence: CDR1 SGHTS, CDR2 YDEGEE. J lost 9 bases, V lost 0 bases, and 6 bases had no gene match. The CDR3 consists of 15 residues. Here the CDR3 DNA reads TGTGCCAGCAGCTTGGGGACAGGGGGAAGGAGCATTCAGTACTTC. Its translation: CASSLGTGGRSIQYF.

The gene calls are TRBV7-8 and TRBJ1-5, with TRBD1 as a possible D gene (6 bases). Germline loops: CDR1 SGHVS, CDR2 FQNEAQ. Deletions cut 5 bases from V and 0 bases from J, with 11 bases between. This CDR3 is built from 15 residues. This chain's CDR3 is CASSRDNPSNQPQHF. In nucleotides, the CDR3 is TGTGCCAGCAGCAGGGACAACCCTAGCAATCAGCCCCAGCATTTT.

The sample holds one count of this clone. The chain joins TRBV18 to TRBJ2-1; TRBD2 agrees at 10 bases. V lost 0 bases and J lost 5; bases outside the gene matches: 1. The CDR3 loop spans 15 amino acids. CDR1 KGHSH and CDR2 LQKENI come from the germline V gene. This CDR3 is CASSPPLAGDNEQFF. The CDR3 nucleotides are TGTGCCAGCTCACCACCGCTAGCGGGGGACAATGAGCAGTTCTTC.

The V gene is TRBV4-2, the J gene TRBJ1-1; TRBD1 matches 8 bases. This CDR3 is built from 15 residues. From germline, CDR1 is LGHNA and CDR2 YNFKEQ. The V gene end was trimmed by 2 bases and the J gene end by 4 bases; junction bases not matched to a gene: 6. CDR3 in amino acids: CASSQPGQAITEAFF. As DNA, the CDR3 is TGTGCCAGCAGCCAACCGGGACAGGCCATCACTGAAGCTTTCTTT.

This sequence joins TRBV7-2 and TRBJ2-1; no definite D call. Trimming pared 1 base from V and 10 bases from J, leaving 8 bases between. The germline V gene has CDR1 SGHTA and CDR2 FQGNSA. This CDR3 has 12 amino acids. Here the CDR3 reads CASSLVPIEQFF. Here the CDR3 DNA reads TGTGCCAGCAGCTTAGTCCCTATCGAGCAGTTCTTC.

The chain recombines TRBV15 with TRBJ1-1; 7 bases match TRBD1. The germline gives CDR1 LNHNV, CDR2 YYDKDF (reference sequence). This CDR3 region has 13 residues. V lost 4 bases, J lost 11 bases, and 10 bases stayed unmatched. The CDR3 region is CATSNDRVTLAFF. The CDR3 bases are TGTGCCACCAGCAATGACAGGGTTACTTTGGCTTTCTTT.

This clone appeared a few times. The chain links TRBV7-9 to TRBJ2-2; D ambiguous. V dropped 3 bases and J dropped 1 base, with 3 bases sitting between them. Germline CDR1 reads SEHNR; CDR2 reads FQNEAQ (reference sequence). The CDR3 extends over 13 amino acids. CDR3 amino acids: CASSFRNTGELFF. CDR3 coding DNA: TGTGCCAGCAGCTTCAGGAACACCGGGGAGCTGTTTTTT.

This chain links TRBV7-9 with TRBJ2-6; a weak D match, TRBD1 (5 bases). The CDR3 spans 14 residues. Germline V gene sequence: CDR1 SEHNR, CDR2 FQNEAQ (reference sequence). With 10 bases removed from V and 0 bases from J, the gap between germline ends came to 10 bases. Written as DNA, the CDR3 is TGTGCCACAGGGTTTGGCTCTGGGGCCAACGTCCTGACTTTC. This gives the protein CATGFGSGANVLTF.

V gene TRBV9 combines with J gene TRBJ1-3; 10 positions agree with TRBD1. The V gene end was trimmed by 0 bases and the J gene end by 2 bases; junction bases not matched to a gene: 8. From germline, CDR1 is SGDLS and CDR2 YYNGEE. The CDR3 has 18 amino acids. CDR3 sequence reads: CASSVAGGDRGAGNTIYF. CDR3 nucleotides: TGTGCCAGCAGCGTAGCGGGAGGGGACAGGGGAGCTGGAAACACCATATATTTT.

This CDR3 is CASKAGTEDTGELFF. CDR3 coding DNA: TGTGCCAGCAAAGCCGGGACAGAAGACACCGGGGAGCTGTTTTTT. This chain joins TRBV6-5 and TRBJ2-2; 7 bases map to TRBD1. The V and J ends lost 7 bases and 3 bases, in that order; junction bases with no gene match: 8. There are 15 residues in the CDR3. In germline, CDR1 is MNHEY, CDR2 SVGAGI.